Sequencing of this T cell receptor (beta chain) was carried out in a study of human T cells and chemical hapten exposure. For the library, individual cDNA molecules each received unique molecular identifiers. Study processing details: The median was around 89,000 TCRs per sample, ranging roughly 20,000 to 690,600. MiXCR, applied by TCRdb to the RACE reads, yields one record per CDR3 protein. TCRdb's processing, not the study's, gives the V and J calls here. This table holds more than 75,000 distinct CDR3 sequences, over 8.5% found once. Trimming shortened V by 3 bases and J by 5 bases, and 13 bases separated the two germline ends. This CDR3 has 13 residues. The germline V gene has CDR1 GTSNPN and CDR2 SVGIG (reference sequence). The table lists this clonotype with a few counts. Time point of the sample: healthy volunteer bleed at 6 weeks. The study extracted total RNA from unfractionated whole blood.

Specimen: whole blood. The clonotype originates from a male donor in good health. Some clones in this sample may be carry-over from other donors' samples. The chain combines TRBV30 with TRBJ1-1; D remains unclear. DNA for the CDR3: TGTGCCTGGAGGAGTTCAGGAAATACTGAAGCTTTCTTT. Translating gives CAWRSSGNTEAFF.